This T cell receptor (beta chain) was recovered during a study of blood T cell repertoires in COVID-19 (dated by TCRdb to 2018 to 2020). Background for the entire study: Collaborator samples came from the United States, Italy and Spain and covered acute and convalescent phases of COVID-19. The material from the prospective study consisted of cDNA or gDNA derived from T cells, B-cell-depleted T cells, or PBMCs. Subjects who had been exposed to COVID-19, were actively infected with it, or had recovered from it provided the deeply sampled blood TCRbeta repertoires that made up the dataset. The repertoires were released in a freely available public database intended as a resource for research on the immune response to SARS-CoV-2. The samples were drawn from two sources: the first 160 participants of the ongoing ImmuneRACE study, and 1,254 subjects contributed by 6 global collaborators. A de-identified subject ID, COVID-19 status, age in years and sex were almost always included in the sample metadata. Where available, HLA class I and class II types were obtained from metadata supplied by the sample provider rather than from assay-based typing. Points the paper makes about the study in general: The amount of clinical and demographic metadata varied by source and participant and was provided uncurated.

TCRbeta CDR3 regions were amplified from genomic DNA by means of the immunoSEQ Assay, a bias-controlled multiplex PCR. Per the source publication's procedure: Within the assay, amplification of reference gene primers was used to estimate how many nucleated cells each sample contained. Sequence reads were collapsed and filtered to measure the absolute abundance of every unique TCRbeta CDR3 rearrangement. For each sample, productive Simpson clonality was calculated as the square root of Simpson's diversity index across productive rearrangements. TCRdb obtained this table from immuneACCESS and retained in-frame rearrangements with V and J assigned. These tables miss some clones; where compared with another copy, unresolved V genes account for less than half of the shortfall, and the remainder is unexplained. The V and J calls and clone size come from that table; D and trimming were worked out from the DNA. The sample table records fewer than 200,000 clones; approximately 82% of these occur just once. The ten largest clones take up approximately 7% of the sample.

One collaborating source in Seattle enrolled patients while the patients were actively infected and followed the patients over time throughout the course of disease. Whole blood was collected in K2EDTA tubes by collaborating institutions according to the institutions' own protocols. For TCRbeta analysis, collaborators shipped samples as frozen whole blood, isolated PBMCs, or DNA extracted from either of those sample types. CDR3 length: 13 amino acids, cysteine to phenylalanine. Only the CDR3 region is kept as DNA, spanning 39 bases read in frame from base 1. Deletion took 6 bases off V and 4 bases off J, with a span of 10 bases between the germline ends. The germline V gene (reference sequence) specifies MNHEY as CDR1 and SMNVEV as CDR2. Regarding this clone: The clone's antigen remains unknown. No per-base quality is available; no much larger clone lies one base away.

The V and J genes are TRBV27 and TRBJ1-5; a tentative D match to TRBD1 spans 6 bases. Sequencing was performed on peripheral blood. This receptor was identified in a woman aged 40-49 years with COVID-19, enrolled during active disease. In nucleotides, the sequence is TGTGCCAGCAGGATAGGACAGAATCAGCCCCAGCATTTT. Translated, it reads CASRIGQNQPQHF.